This record covers a single T cell receptor (beta chain). The sample comes from a study of blood T cell repertoires in COVID-19. As for the study in general: T cells, B-cell-depleted T cells, or PBMCs provided the cDNA or gDNA that served as material.

CDR1 is LGHDT, CDR2 YNNKEL, per germline (reference sequence). The CDR3 extends over 12 amino acids. Trimming shortened V by 6 bases and J by 5 bases, and 10 bases separated the two germline ends. In the source study's methods: Estimation of nucleated cell counts relied on the amplification of reference gene primers. Assay used: immunoSEQ multiplex PCR; TCRdb lists only in-frame clones, some missing. Clone size and V and J calls were adopted from that table, with D and trimming inferred from the DNA. The data show 220,000 or so clones, with about 80% seen just once and about 2.3% held by the top ten.

The clonotype comes from a woman aged 55-70 years with acute or convalescent COVID-19. Material for sequencing was peripheral blood. V usage is TRBV3-1 (or the pseudogene TRBV3-2) and J usage is TRBJ2-5, with D possibly being TRBD1 (6 bases). This CDR3 reads CASRGAGETQYF. The CDR3 DNA is TGTGCCAGCAGGGGGGCCGGTGAGACCCAGTACTTC.